A single sample gave rise to the 27 T cell receptor beta chains below, sequenced in a study of breast tumors, draining lymph nodes, adjacent tissues. TCRdb analysed the multiplex PCR reads with MiXCR anew, one entry per CDR3 protein. Found here are approximately 200,000 distinct CDR3 sequences, approximately 30% of them singletons; the top ten hold 4% to 4.5%. Samples came from axillary lymph nodes draining the breast cancer. Sequenced: axillary lymph node tissue. The source is a female donor with breast cancer. Some clones in this sample may be carry-over from other donors' samples.

In regard to this clonotype: Because it lacks the conserved phenylalanine or tryptophan at the end, this CDR3 is likely a read error. The genes are TRBV6-2 or TRBV6-3 and TRBJ2-1; a weak D match, TRBD1 (6 bases). Trimming stripped 5 bases from V and 5 bases from J, with 10 bases between. Germline V gives CDR1 MNHEY, CDR2 SVGEGT. The CDR3 has 13 amino acids. CDR3 sequence: CASSRTADNEQFL. CDR3 sequence (DNA): TGTGCCAGCAGTCGGACAGCCGACAATGAGCAGTTCCTC.

This clonotype occurred many times. The chain uses TRBV11-2 and TRBJ2-7; TRBD2 matches at 12 bases. Trimming removed 4 bases from V and 7 bases from J; junction bases left unmatched: 8. The CDR3 consists of 15 residues. In germline, CDR1 is SGHAT, CDR2 FQNNGV. CDR3 sequence: CASSSLGGLAGEQYF. The CDR3 DNA reads as TGTGCCAGCAGCTCTTTAGGTGGACTAGCGGGGGAGCAGTACTTC.

This clonotype was counted many times. The chain is built from TRBV4-3 and TRBJ2-7; D not resolved. CDR1 and CDR2 (germline): LGHNA, YSLEER. Trimming left V 1 base short and J 6 bases short, with 7 bases between. The CDR3 consists of 12 residues. CDR3 coding DNA: TGCGCCAGCAGCCAAGGAGGACGCGAGCAGTACTTC. This encodes CASSQGGREQYF.

For this clonotype: This clone may be a read error of a much larger clone one base away. This rearrangement joins TRBV6-5 to TRBJ2-3, with D possibly matching TRBD2 (5 bases). The V gene's germline CDR1 is MNHEY and CDR2 SVGAGI. The V gene lost 8 bases and the J gene lost 2 bases, with 11 bases spanning the gap. The CDR3 is 13 amino acids. The CDR3 reads CASCQRLTDTQYF. The CDR3 DNA follows: TGTGCCAGCTGTCAGCGGCTCACAGATACGCAGTATTTT.

At least ten counts were recorded for this clonotype. The rearrangement links TRBV6-5 to TRBJ1-2; unclear D gene. The CDR3 length is 15 residues. Between the trimmed V and J ends, which lost 0 bases and 8 bases, there was a span of 16 bases. Germline CDR1 reads MNHEY; CDR2 reads SVGAGI. In DNA, the CDR3 is TGTGCCAGCAGTTACTCGATGGGCAGTGGCCACGGCTACACCTTC. This translates into CASSYSMGSGHGYTF.

This chain joins TRBV24-1 and TRBJ2-2; D ambiguous. This CDR3 is 10 amino acids long. The germline V gene has CDR1 KGHDR and CDR2 SFDVKD. The CDR3 here is CWPNTGELFF. In DNA form, the CDR3 reads TGTTGGCCGAACACCGGGGAGCTGTTTTTT.

The chain combines TRBV10-2 with TRBJ1-2; maybe TRBD1 (6 bases). The germline V gene has CDR1 WSHSY and CDR2 SAAADI. Trimming stripped 6 bases from V and 4 bases from J, with 18 bases between. This CDR3 has 15 residues. CDR3 in DNA: TGCGCCAGCAGGGCCGGGACGGGGGGCAGCTATGGCTACACCTTC. Translating it yields CASRAGTGGSYGYTF.

As for this clonotype: The CDR3 ends on some other residue instead of the conserved phenylalanine or tryptophan, so this is likely a read error. The chain links TRBV7-9 to TRBJ2-7; D is unresolved. The length of the CDR3 is 13 residues. CDR1 is SEHNR and CDR2 is FQNEAQ in the germline V gene (reference sequence). CDR3 protein: CASSPTASHEQYS. For the CDR3, the DNA is TGCGCCAGCAGCCCAACGGCGTCTCACGAGCAGTACTCC.

In this sample, this clonotype turned up many times. The V gene is TRBV7-6, the J gene TRBJ2-7; the D call may be TRBD1 or TRBD2 (5 bases each). The CDR3 extends over 13 amino acids. Per germline, CDR1 SGHVS and CDR2 FNYEAQ. Trimming pared 2 bases from V and 5 bases from J, leaving 10 bases between. CDR3 amino acids: CASSLRDGDEQYF. The CDR3 DNA sequence: TGTGCCAGCAGCTTAAGGGACGGTGACGAGCAGTACTTC.

Points on this clonotype: Just one base apart from a much larger clone, this may be a read error. The genes are TRBV5-4 and TRBJ2-1, with D tentatively TRBD1 or TRBD2 (5 bases each). V gave up 4 bases and J gave up 5 bases, with 19 bases separating them. The CDR3 runs to 16 residues. Germline assignment: CDR1 SGHNT and CDR2 YYREEE (reference sequence). The CDR3 here is CASSPWDRMVHNEQFF. DNA for the CDR3: TGTGCCAGCAGCCCATGGGACCGAATGGTCCACAATGAGCAGTTCTTC.

This clonotype was observed a few times. V gene TRBV30 combines with J gene TRBJ1-1; tentatively, D is TRBD1 (5 bases). CDR1 is GTSNPN and CDR2 is SVGIG in the germline V gene (reference sequence). The V gene lost 1 base and the J gene lost 11 bases, with 20 bases spanning the gap. The CDR3 length is 14 residues. The CDR3 bases are TGTGCCTGGAGTGCCCCCGGGACGGTAACCACGGCTTTCTTT. Amino acids: CAWSAPGTVTTAFF.

Concerning this clonotype itself: This sequence may be a read error, since a much larger clone differs from it by one base. The gene calls are TRBV30 and TRBJ2-2, with a tentative D call TRBD1 (6 bases). From germline, CDR1 is GTSNPN and CDR2 SVGIG (reference sequence). Trimming removed 2 bases from V and 4 bases from J, with 11 bases in between. The CDR3 extends over 14 amino acids. CDR3 residues: CAWSPGQCTGELFF. In nucleotides, the CDR3 is TGTGCCTGGAGTCCTGGACAGTGCACCGGGGAGCTGTTTTTT. The whole variable domain, remainder taken from reference TRBV30 and TRBJ2-2, is SQTIHQWPATLVQPVGSPLSLECTVEGTSNPNLYWYRQAAGRGLQLLFYSVGIGQISSEVPQNLSASRPQDRQFILSSKKLLLSDSGFYLCAWSPGQCTGELFFGEGSRLTVL.

This clonotype was detected many times. CDR3 loop: CAWSAPSGIRFF. The CDR3 DNA is TGTGCCTGGAGTGCACCTAGCGGGATACGGTTCTTC. The chain combines TRBV30 with TRBJ2-1; 9 bases are shared with TRBD2. Germline CDR1 is GTSNPN and CDR2 is SVGIG (reference sequence). Unmatched junction bases numbered 7, after V lost 1 base and J lost 15 bases. This CDR3 is built from 12 residues.

This clonotype was found a few times. The junction shows a germline mismatch at one end, possibly a read error. The chain carries TRBV5-1 and TRBJ2-5; weak D call: TRBD2 (5 bases). CDR3 length: 12 amino acids. Germline V lookup: CDR1 SGHRS, CDR2 YFSETQ. The CDR3 reads CASSSGVMAHYF. The CDR3 DNA follows: TGCGCCAGCAGCTCCGGGGTTATGGCCCACTACTTC.

This clonotype was counted ten times or more. This chain uses TRBV2 with TRBJ2-1, with D possibly matching TRBD1 (6 bases). There are 15 residues in the CDR3. The V and J ends lost 4 bases and 4 bases respectively, with 14 bases between them. Germline V gene lookup returns CDR1 SNHLY and CDR2 FYNNEI. CDR3 region: CASSVKTGEYNEQFF. The CDR3 coding sequence is TGTGCCAGCAGTGTAAAGACAGGAGAATACAATGAGCAGTTCTTC.

This clonotype was counted ten times or more. The J gene is TRBJ2-5, the V gene TRBV19; 11 bases map to TRBD2. After removal of 2 bases from V and 3 bases from J, the junction contained 5 bases not matched to a gene. CDR1 is LNHDA and CDR2 is SQIVND in the germline V gene (reference sequence). CDR3 length: 16 residues. Here the CDR3 DNA reads TGTGCCAGTAGTATACTAGCGGGGGGCGAAAAAGAGACCCAGTACTTC. Protein: CASSILAGGEKETQYF.

Points on this clonotype: The junction departs from the called germline gene at one end, perhaps through a read error. The V call is TRBV6-5, the J call TRBJ2-7; D possibly corresponds to TRBD1 (5 bases). The CDR3 consists of 13 residues. Germline V gene sequence: CDR1 MNHEY, CDR2 SVGAGI. DNA of the CDR3: TGTGCCAGCAGCCGCAGGGTGTCCTCCGAGCAGTACTTC. Translating gives CASSRRVSSEQYF.

V is TRBV2 and J is TRBJ1-2; no clear D gene. The germline V and J ends were trimmed by 4 bases and 3 bases, with 12 bases remaining between them. This CDR3 is 14 amino acids long. Germline V lookup: CDR1 SNHLY, CDR2 FYNNEI. CDR3 region: CASSASPADYGYTF. In DNA form, the CDR3 reads TGTGCCAGCAGTGCTAGTCCGGCGGACTATGGCTACACCTTC.

This clonotype has just a few counts. One junction end does not reproduce the germline sequence, and a read error may be involved. This chain uses TRBV14 with TRBJ2-1, with D unclear. The CDR3 contains 16 residues. CDR1 is SGHDN, CDR2 FVKESK, per germline. CDR3 protein: CASSPSRPDSYNAQFF. CDR3 DNA: TGTGCCAGCAGCCCTTCTCGGCCCGACTCCTACAATGCGCAGTTCTTC.

A remark on this clonotype: At one end, the junction sequence differs from germline, possibly due to a read error. This rearrangement joins TRBV20-1 to TRBJ2-3; 7 positions agree with TRBD1. The germline V gene encodes CDR1 DFQATT and CDR2 SNEGSKA (reference sequence). The CDR3 runs to 14 residues. In nucleotides, the CDR3 is TGCAATGCACAGAGACGCCAGGGGACAGACACGCAGTATTTT. Translated: CNAQRRQGTDTQYF.

As for this clonotype: A much bigger clone sits one base away, suggesting this may be a read error. The V and J genes are TRBV3-1 and TRBJ2-3; no reliable D call. The CDR3 has 15 amino acids. Germline CDR1 reads LGHDT; CDR2 reads YNNKEL (reference sequence). The DNA of the CDR3 is TGTGCCGGCAGCCAATTAACCACAAGCACAGATACGCAGTATTTT. Translated: CAGSQLTTSTDTQYF.

This clonotype showed up many times. The V gene is TRBV20-1, the J gene TRBJ2-7, with D possibly matching TRBD2 (5 bases). Germline V gene lookup returns CDR1 DFQATT and CDR2 SNEGSKA (reference sequence). The germline V and J ends were trimmed by 4 bases and 3 bases, with 16 bases remaining between them. The CDR3 is made up of 14 amino acids. CDR3 loop: CSAIRLALRYEQYF. CDR3 DNA sequence: TGCAGTGCTATAAGGCTAGCTCTTCGCTACGAGCAGTACTTC.

This clonotype was observed many times. The chain joins TRBV20-1 to TRBJ2-2; D possibly uses TRBD1 or TRBD2 (5 bases each). The V gene's germline CDR1 is DFQATT and CDR2 SNEGSKA (reference sequence). The CDR3 extends over 19 amino acids. V lost 4 bases to trimming and J lost 1 base, with 25 bases between them. The CDR3 region has the DNA TGCAGTGCTAAACCTCACCGCGAGGGGCCGACATTGAACACCGGGGAGCTGTTTTTT. Protein sequence: CSAKPHREGPTLNTGELFF.

This clonotype was detected many times. The V and J genes are TRBV7-2 and TRBJ2-6; no clear D. V lost 1 base and J lost 0, with 10 bases in between. CDR1 is SGHTA, CDR2 FQGNSA, per germline. This CDR3 region has 17 residues. The DNA for the CDR3 is TGTGCCAGCAGCTTAGTGGCGTCGAGCTCTGGGGCCAACGTCCTGACTTTC. Translated: CASSLVASSSGANVLTF.

This clonotype was seen repeatedly, ten times or more. The J gene is TRBJ2-5, the V gene TRBV5-1; 7 bases align to TRBD1. Germline lookup yields CDR1 SGHRS and CDR2 YFSETQ. V trimming: 4 bases; J trimming: 1 base; junction bases outside the gene matches: 4. This CDR3 is built from 14 residues. CDR3 residues: CASSTDRTQETQYF. The CDR3, as DNA: TGCGCCAGCAGCACGGACAGGACCCAAGAGACCCAGTACTTC.

This clonotype has only a few counts. The chain couples TRBV28 to TRBJ2-2; TRBD1 agrees at 9 bases. The ends lost 1 base at V and 5 bases at J; junction bases unmatched: 5. The CDR3 covers 16 residues. Germline CDR1 MDHEN, CDR2 SYDVKM. This chain's CDR3 is CASSLLGQGRTGELFF. In DNA form, the CDR3 reads TGTGCCAGCAGTTTATTGGGACAGGGTAGAACCGGGGAGCTGTTTTTT.

The chain uses TRBV7-8 and TRBJ1-2, with 10 nucleotides matching TRBD1. The CDR3 extends over 13 amino acids. The germline gives CDR1 SGHVS, CDR2 FQNEAQ. The CDR3 bases are TGTGCTAGAGGGGGACAGGGGCGCTATGGCTACACCTTC. Its protein product is CARGGQGRYGYTF.